The 5 T cell receptor beta chains below all came from one sample that was sequenced in a study of blood T cell repertoires in COVID-19. Generated by immunoSEQ multiplex PCR, the TCRdb table keeps only in-frame clones and is missing some. Seen here are roughly 230,000 clones, 80% to 90% observed once, and the top ten hold 10%. What was sequenced was peripheral blood. The receptors stem from a woman aged 80 or over with COVID-19, enrolled during active disease.

V and J are TRBV21-1 and TRBJ2-7; the DNA was not used to check the table's D call, TRBD1. TRBV21-1 is a recognized pseudogene. The CDR3 is 16 residues long. The CDR3 DNA reads TGTGCCAGCAGCAAACGCACATGGGACAGCACCTACGAGCAGTACTTC. Translating it yields CASSKRTWDSTYEQYF.

This chain connects TRBV4-2 to TRBJ2-1; 9 positions match TRBD2. Germline values: CDR1 LGHNA, CDR2 YNFKEQ. CDR3 length: 16 residues. Trimming cost V 0 bases and J 6 bases; bases outside gene matches: 6. This chain's CDR3 is CASSQDGGGGANEQFF. CDR3 DNA sequence: TGTGCCAGCAGCCAAGATGGAGGCGGGGGGGCCAATGAGCAGTTCTTC.

V and J are TRBV30 and TRBJ1-6; D is perhaps TRBD1 (5 bases). Between the trimmed V and J ends, which lost 3 bases and 2 bases, there was a span of 11 bases. Germline assignment: CDR1 GTSNPN and CDR2 SVGIG (reference sequence). This CDR3 is 15 amino acids long. The CDR3 loop reads CAWSHRGAYNSPLHF. CDR3 sequence (DNA): TGTGCCTGGAGCCATCGGGGGGCCTATAATTCACCCCTCCACTTT.

The chain couples TRBV6-1 to TRBJ1-1, with TRBD1 matching 8 bases. The V gene's germline CDR1 is MNHNS and CDR2 SASEGT. The CDR3 runs to 14 residues. Trimming took 3 bases from V and 0 from J; bases not matched to a gene: 0. The CDR3 is CASSEGQVNTEAFF. CDR3 bases: TGTGCCAGCAGTGAGGGACAGGTGAACACTGAAGCTTTCTTT.

This chain uses TRBV15 with TRBJ2-3, with TRBD2 identical over 10 bases. CDR1 is LNHNV, CDR2 YYDKDF, per germline (reference sequence). V trimming: 4 bases; J trimming: 7 bases; junction bases outside the gene matches: 11. This CDR3 contains 16 residues. CDR3 sequence reads: CATSTVAGGSPYTQYF. CDR3 nucleotide sequence: TGTGCCACCAGCACCGTAGCGGGGGGTTCCCCCTATACGCAGTATTTT.